The rows below give T cell receptor beta chains drawn from one sample of a study of T cells in localized non-small cell lung cancer. Sequenced by immunoSEQ multiplex PCR; TCRdb stores in-frame clones only, minus some. The sample has roughly 21,000 clones, roughly 88% seen once. Sequencing used peripheral blood mononuclear cells, obtained before any cancer treatment. The receptors derive from an older male donor with stage II lung adenocarcinoma. CDR3s include the opening cysteine and the closing phenylalanine or tryptophan. D genes are given only for firm matches. Clone size is shown for a subset of rows, as once, few, many or a class of expanded clone.

NA	TRBV4-1	NA	TRBJ2-2	CASSLKSVAANTGELFF	TGCGCCAGCAGCCTCAAGTCGGTAGCCGCGAACACCGGGGAGCTGTTTTTT
TRBD2	TRBV19	NA	TRBJ2-1	CASSIGPSGRAREQFF	TGTGCCAGTAGTATAGGCCCTAGCGGGAGGGCCCGTGAGCAGTTCTTC
NA	TRBV5-3	NA	TRBJ1-2	CARSLTGRDNYGYTF	TGTGCCAGAAGCTTGACAGGGCGAGATAACTATGGCTACACCTTC
TRBD2	TRBV4-2	NA	TRBJ2-5	CASSQLAGGETQYF	TGTGCCAGCAGCCAGTTGGCGGGGGGAGAGACCCAGTACTTC
TRBD2	TRBV5-4	NA	TRBJ2-2	CASSSRALADTGELFF	TGTGCCAGCAGCTCCCGGGCCCTAGCGGACACCGGGGAGCTGTTTTTT
NA	TRBV6-1	NA	TRBJ2-7	CASSLDRYSYEQYF	TGTGCCAGCAGTTTAGACAGATACTCCTACGAGCAGTACTTC
TRBD2	TRBV7-9	NA	TRBJ2-3	CASRPGGEADTQYF	TGTGCCAGCAGACCGGGAGGCGAAGCAGATACGCAGTATTTT
NA	TRBV20-1	NA	TRBJ2-5	CSATRLETQYF	TGCAGTGCTACACGTTTGGAGACCCAGTACTTC
NA	TRBV5-1	NA	TRBJ1-3	CASSLEYSGNTIYF	TGCGCCAGCAGTTTGGAGTACTCTGGAAACACCATATATTTT
NA	TRBV7-6	NA	TRBJ2-3	CASSSSTDTQYF	TGTGCCAGCAGCTCCAGCACAGATACGCAGTATTTT
TRBD2	TRBV27	NA	TRBJ2-1	CASSARRGTSGSSYNEQFF	TGTGCCAGCAGTGCTCGACGCGGGACTAGCGGAAGCTCCTACAATGAGCAGTTCTTC
TRBD1	TRBV6-5	NA	TRBJ2-2	CASSYEGTGSTGELFF	TGTGCCAGCAGTTATGAGGGGACAGGGAGCACCGGGGAGCTGTTTTTT
TRBD1	TRBV6-6	NA	TRBJ2-1	CASSSEVWDREFF	TGTGCCAGCAGTTCGGAGGTTTGGGACAGGGAGTTCTTC
TRBD2	TRBV13	once	TRBJ2-1	CASSLLAGRDYNEQFF	TGTGCCAGCAGCCTATTAGCGGGACGAGACTACAATGAGCAGTTCTTC
NA	TRBV9	once	TRBJ2-7	CASSVADRRYEQYF	TGTGCCAGCAGCGTAGCGGACAGAAGATACGAGCAGTACTTC
NA	TRBV12-1	once	TRBJ2-5	CASSWTISETQYF	TGTGCCAGCAGCTGGACTATTTCAGAGACCCAGTACTTC
NA	TRBV7-6	NA	TRBJ1-3	CASSFSLTGNTIYF	TGTGCCAGCAGCTTCTCGCTGACTGGAAACACCATATATTTT
TRBD1	TRBV6-5	few	TRBJ1-3	CASSITGQGGNTIYF	TGTGCCAGCAGTATAACGGGACAGGGGGGAAACACCATATATTTT
NA	TRBV6-5	NA	TRBJ2-7	CASSYSRGEQYF	TGTGCCAGCAGTTACAGTAGAGGCGAGCAGTACTTC
NA	TRBV5-1	NA	TRBJ1-1	CASSQAPNTEAFF	TGCGCCAGCAGCCAGGCCCCGAACACTGAAGCTTTCTTT
NA	TRBV27	NA	TRBJ1-1	CASSFNKQAEAFF	TGTGCCAGCAGTTTTAATAAGCAGGCTGAAGCTTTCTTT